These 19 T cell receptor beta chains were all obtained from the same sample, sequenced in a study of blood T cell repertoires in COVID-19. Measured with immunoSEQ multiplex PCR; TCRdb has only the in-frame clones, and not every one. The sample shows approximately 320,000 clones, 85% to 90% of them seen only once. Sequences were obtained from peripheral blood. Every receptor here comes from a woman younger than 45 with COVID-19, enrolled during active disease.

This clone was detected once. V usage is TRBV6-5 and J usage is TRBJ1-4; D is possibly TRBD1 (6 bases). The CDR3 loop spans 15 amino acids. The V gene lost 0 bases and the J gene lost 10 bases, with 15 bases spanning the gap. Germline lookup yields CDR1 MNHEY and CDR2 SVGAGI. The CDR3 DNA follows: TGTGCCAGCAGTTACTCGGGACAAGTTGGCGGAAAACTGTTTTTT. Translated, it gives CASSYSGQVGGKLFF.

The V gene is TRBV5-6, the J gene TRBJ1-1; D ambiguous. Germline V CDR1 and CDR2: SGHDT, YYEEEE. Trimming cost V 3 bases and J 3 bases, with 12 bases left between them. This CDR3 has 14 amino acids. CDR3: CASSSGVLYTEAFF. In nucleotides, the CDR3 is TGTGCCAGCAGCTCCGGGGTGCTGTACACTGAAGCTTTCTTT.

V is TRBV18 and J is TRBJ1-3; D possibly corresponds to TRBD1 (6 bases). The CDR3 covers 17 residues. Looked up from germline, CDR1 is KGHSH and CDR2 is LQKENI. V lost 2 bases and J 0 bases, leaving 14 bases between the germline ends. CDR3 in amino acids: CASSPRGGSPSGNTIYF. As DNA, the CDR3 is TGTGCCAGCTCACCAAGGGGGGGGTCCCCCTCTGGAAACACCATATATTTT.

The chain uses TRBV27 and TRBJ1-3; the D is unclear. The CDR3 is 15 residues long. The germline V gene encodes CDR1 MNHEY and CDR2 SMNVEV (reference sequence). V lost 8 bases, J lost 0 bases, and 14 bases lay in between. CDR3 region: CASGARENSGNTIYF. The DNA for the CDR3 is TGTGCCAGCGGCGCTAGGGAGAACTCTGGAAACACCATATATTTT.

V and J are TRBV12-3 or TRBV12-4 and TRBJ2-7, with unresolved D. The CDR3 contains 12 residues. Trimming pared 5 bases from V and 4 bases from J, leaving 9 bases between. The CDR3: CASSPSKYEQYF. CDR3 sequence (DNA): TGTGCCAGCAGTCCTTCTAAATACGAGCAGTACTTC.

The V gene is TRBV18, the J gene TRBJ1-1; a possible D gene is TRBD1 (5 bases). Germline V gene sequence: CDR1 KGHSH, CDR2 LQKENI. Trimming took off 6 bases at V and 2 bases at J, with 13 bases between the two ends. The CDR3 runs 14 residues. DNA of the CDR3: TGTGCCAGCTCCTGGGGGAGGGGAAACACTGAAGCTTTCTTT. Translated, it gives CASSWGRGNTEAFF. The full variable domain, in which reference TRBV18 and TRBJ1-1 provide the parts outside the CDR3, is NAGVMQNPRHLVRRRGQEARLRCSPMKGHSHVYWYRQLPEEGLKFMVYLQKENIIDESGMPKERFSAEFPKEGPSILRIQQVVRGDSAAYFCASSWGRGNTEAFFGQGTRLTVV.

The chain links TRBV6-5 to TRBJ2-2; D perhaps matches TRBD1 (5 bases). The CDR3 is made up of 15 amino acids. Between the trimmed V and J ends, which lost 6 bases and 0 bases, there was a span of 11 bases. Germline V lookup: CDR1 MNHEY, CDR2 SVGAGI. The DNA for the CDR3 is TGTGCCAGCAGCAAACAGGTCGCGAACACCGGGGAGCTGTTTTTT. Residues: CASSKQVANTGELFF.

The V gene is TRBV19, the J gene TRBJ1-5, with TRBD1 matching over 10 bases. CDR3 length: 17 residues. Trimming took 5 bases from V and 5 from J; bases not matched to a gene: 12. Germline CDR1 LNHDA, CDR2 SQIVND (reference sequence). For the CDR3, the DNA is TGTGCCAGTAGTCAAATCAGGACAGGGGGTCTAGATCAGCCCCAGCATTTT. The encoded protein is CASSQIRTGGLDQPQHF.

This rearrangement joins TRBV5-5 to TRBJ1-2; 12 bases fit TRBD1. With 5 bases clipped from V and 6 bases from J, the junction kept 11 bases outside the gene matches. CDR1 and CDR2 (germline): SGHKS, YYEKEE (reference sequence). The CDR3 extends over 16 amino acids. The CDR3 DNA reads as TGTGCCAGCAGAGTTGGGACAGGGGGCTTGGTGGATGGCTACACCTTC. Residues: CASRVGTGGLVDGYTF.

CDR3 nucleotide sequence: TGTGCCAGTAGCCGGGGGTTTGGGACTGAAGCTTTCTTT. Amino acids: CASSRGFGTEAFF. The chain has TRBV19 and TRBJ1-1; D might be TRBD1 (5 bases). In germline, CDR1 is LNHDA, CDR2 SQIVND (reference sequence). Trimming left V 6 bases short and J 5 bases short, with 13 bases between. This CDR3 spans 13 amino acids.

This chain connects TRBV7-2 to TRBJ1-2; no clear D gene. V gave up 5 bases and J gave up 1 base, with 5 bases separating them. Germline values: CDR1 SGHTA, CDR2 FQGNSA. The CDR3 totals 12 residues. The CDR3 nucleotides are TGTGCCAGCAGCCCACTTAACTATGGCTACACCTTC. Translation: CASSPLNYGYTF.

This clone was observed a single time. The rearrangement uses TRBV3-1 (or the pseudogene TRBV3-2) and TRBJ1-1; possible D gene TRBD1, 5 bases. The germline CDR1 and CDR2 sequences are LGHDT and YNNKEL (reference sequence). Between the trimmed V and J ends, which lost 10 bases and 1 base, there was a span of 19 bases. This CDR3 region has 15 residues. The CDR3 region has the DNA TGTGCCAACCCGAATCCAGGGCCGGAGAACACTGAAGCTTTCTTT. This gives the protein CANPNPGPENTEAFF.

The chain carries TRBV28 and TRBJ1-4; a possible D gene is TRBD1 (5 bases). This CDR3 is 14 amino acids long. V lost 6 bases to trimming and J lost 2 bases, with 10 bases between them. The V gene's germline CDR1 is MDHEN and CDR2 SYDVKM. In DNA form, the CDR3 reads TGTGCCAGCAGCTCCAGGGTTACTAATGAAAAACTGTTTTTT. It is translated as CASSSRVTNEKLFF.

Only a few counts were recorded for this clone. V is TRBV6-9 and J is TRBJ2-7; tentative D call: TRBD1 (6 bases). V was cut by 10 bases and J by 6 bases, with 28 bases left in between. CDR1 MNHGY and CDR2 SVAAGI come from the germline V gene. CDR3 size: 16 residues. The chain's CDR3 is CAKVQGIYCIFREQYF. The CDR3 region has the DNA TGTGCCAAAGTACAGGGAATCTACTGTATCTTTCGCGAGCAGTACTTC.

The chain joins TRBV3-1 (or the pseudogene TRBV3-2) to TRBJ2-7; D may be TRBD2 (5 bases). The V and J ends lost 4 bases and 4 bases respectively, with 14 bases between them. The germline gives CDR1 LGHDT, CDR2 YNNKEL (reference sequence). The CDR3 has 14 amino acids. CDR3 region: CASSLIGGEYEQYF. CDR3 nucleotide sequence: TGTGCCAGCAGCCTCATCGGAGGAGAATACGAGCAGTACTTC.

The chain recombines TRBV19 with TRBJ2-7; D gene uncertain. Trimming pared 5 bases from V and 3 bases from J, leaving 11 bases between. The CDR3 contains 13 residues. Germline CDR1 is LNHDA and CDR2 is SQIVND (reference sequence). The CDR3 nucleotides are TGTGCCAGTAGTCAGAGAACAGACTACGAGCAGTACTTC. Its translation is CASSQRTDYEQYF.

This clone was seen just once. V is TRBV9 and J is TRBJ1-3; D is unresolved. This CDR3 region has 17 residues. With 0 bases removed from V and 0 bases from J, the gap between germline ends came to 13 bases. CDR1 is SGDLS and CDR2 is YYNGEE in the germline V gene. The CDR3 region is CASSVDGDLRSGNTIYF. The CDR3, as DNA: TGTGCCAGCAGCGTAGACGGTGATCTTCGCTCTGGAAACACCATATATTTT.

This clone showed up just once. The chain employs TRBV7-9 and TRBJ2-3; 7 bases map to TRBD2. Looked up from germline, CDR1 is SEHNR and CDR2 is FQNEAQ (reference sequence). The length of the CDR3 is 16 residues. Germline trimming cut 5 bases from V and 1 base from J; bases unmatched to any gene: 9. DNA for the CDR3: TGTGCCAGCAGCCCCTTTGACGCGGGGGGCACAGATACGCAGTATTTT. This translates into CASSPFDAGGTDTQYF.

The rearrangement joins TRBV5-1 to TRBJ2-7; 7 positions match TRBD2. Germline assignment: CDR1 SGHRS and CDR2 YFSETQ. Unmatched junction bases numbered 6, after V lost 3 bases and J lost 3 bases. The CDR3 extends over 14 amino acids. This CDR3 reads CASSSSAGIYEQYF. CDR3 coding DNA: TGCGCCAGCAGCTCCTCAGCGGGGATCTACGAGCAGTACTTC.